This entry lists 2 T cell receptor beta chains sequenced from one sample in a study of post-analysis software for immune sequencing data. TCR beta libraries were prepared from cDNA with unique molecular identifiers. TCRdb passed the PCR reads through MiXCR, listing each CDR3 protein once. The sample includes 250,000 to 300,000 distinct CDR3 sequences, about 40% seen only once; the top ten take around 4.7%. Their antigens are not known. General study points: Higher frequency in patients than in controls was seen for a handful of TRBV segments, with TRBV5-6, TRBV5-1 and TRBV20-1 among them.

The sequenced sample consisted of blood. Receptors were obtained from a girl between 5 and 17 years old with multiple sclerosis.

This clonotype was counted many times. The rearrangement joins TRBV5-1 to TRBJ2-1; D tentatively reads TRBD1 or TRBD2 (5 bases each). CDR3 length: 16 amino acids. The ends were cut back, 2 bases at V and 7 bases at J, with 19 bases in the middle. Germline CDR1 is SGHRS and CDR2 is YFSETQ. CDR3 loop: CASSFRQRDPTNEQFF. The CDR3 DNA follows: TGCGCCAGCAGCTTCCGACAGAGGGACCCGACGAATGAGCAGTTCTTC.

This clonotype was counted only a few times. The V and J genes are TRBV10-2 and TRBJ2-2, with no clear D. This CDR3 is 14 amino acids long. Germline assignment: CDR1 WSHSY and CDR2 SAAADI. Between the trimmed V and J ends, which lost 1 base and 10 bases, there was a span of 13 bases. In nucleotides, the CDR3 is TGCGCCAGCAGTGAGTTGCCTACCGGAGAGGAGCTGTTTTTT. Its protein product is CASSELPTGEELFF.